Listed below are T cell receptor beta chains from one sample, sequenced in a study of blood T cell repertoires in COVID-19. Sequencing used immunoSEQ multiplex PCR; TCRdb keeps in-frame clones, though not all of them. This sample has about 220,000 clones, with around three quarters found just once. Sequenced input: peripheral blood. All receptors come from a woman in her 70s with acute or convalescent COVID-19. Both conserved end residues are part of each CDR3. D genes are given only for firm matches. Some rows have no size entry. The others give once, few or many, or a class for an expanded clone.

clone_size j_call d_call v_call cdr3_nt cdr3_aa
many TRBJ2-3 NA TRBV7-8 TGTGCCAGCAGCTTAACGGCAGATACGCAGTATTTT CASSLTADTQYF
NA TRBJ2-5 TRBD2 TRBV6-1 TGTGCCAGCAGTGAAGGAGGCGTAGCGGGGCAAGAGACCCAGTACTTC CASSEGGVAGQETQYF
few TRBJ1-6 NA TRBV30 TGTGCCTGGAGCGCAGGGGATTCACCCCTCCACTTT CAWSAGDSPLHF
NA TRBJ1-5 TRBD1 TRBV30 TGTGCCTGGAGTGCTCGACAGGGCGTGGGACAGCCCCAGCATTTT CAWSARQGVGQPQHF
NA TRBJ2-3 NA TRBV5-4 TGTGCCAGCAGCCGTTCCTTAGCGGATACGCAGTATTTT CASSRSLADTQYF
few TRBJ1-5 NA TRBV7-9 TGTGCCAGCAGCTACACCACGGGGGGGAACGGGTTGATGCCCCAGCATTTT CASSYTTGGNGLMPQHF
NA TRBJ2-1 NA TRBV5-8 TGTGCCAGCAGCTTGTGGACAGCCGGGTCAATTGGGCAGTTCTTC CASSLWTAGSIGQFF
NA TRBJ2-1 NA TRBV29-1 TGCAGCGTTGAAGAGCGTCGTATCCCCTACAATGAGCAGTTCTTC CSVEERRIPYNEQFF
few TRBJ2-2 TRBD1 TRBV15 TGTGCCACCAGCGCCGAGGGGGCAGGCACCGGGGAGCTGTTTTTT CATSAEGAGTGELFF
NA TRBJ1-3 NA TRBV5-1 TGCGCCAGCAGCGGGGGGACTGGTTACTCTGGAAACACCATATATTTT CASSGGTGYSGNTIYF
NA TRBJ1-1 NA TRBV20-1 TGCAGTGCTAGTTACCCAAAACAGGGCTCTGAAGCTTTCTTT CSASYPKQGSEAFF
NA TRBJ2-7 TRBD2 TRBV7-2 TGTGCCAGCAGCTCCTCGGGGGGTGCCTACGAGCAGTACTTC CASSSSGGAYEQYF
NA TRBJ2-5 NA TRBV19 TGTGCCAGTAGTGGGTGGCGGGAGACCCAGTACTTC CASSGWRETQYF
NA TRBJ2-3 TRBD1 TRBV7-2 TGTGCCAGCAGCCGGAGGGACAGGATGCAGTATTTT CASSRRDRMQYF
NA TRBJ1-1 NA TRBV14 TGTGCCAGCAGCCCAGGTGGGGGGTCGGCTTTCTTT CASSPGGGSAFF
NA TRBJ2-1 TRBD2 TRBV18 TGTGCCAGCTCACCCCCCACTAGCGGGGGGGTGGGGGAGCAGTTCTTC CASSPPTSGGVGEQFF
NA TRBJ1-2 NA TRBV2 TGTGCCAGCAGTGAAGATGGGAGGGACTATGGCTACACCTTC CASSEDGRDYGYTF
NA TRBJ2-7 NA TRBV27 TGTGCCAGCAGTTTGCAAGAAGGGGGATGGGAGCAGTACTTC CASSLQEGGWEQYF
NA TRBJ2-5 NA TRBV19 TGTGCCAGTAGTATAGGATCAGGGACACTTGGGTTCGCCCAGTACTTC CASSIGSGTLGFAQYF
few TRBJ1-6 NA TRBV6-5 TGTGCCTGTTGGGAACAGGGAAATTCACCCCTCCACTTT CACWEQGNSPLHF
NA TRBJ2-2 TRBD2 TRBV18 TGTGCCAGCTCACCATTCGGACTAGCGGGGGGGTTTCGGATCACCGGGGAGCTGTTTTTT CASSPFGLAGGFRITGELFF
NA TRBJ1-1 NA TRBV5-4 TGTGCCAGCAGCTTCGACAGGACTGACACTGAAGCTTTCTTT CASSFDRTDTEAFF
NA TRBJ2-6 NA TRBV4-1 TGCGCCAGCAGCCAAATACTCGGAAGAGGGTCCTCTGGGGCCAACGTCCTGACTTTC CASSQILGRGSSGANVLTF
NA TRBJ1-5 TRBD1 TRBV5-6 TGTGCCAGCAGCTGGACAGGGACAGGAAATCAGCCCCAGCATTTT CASSWTGTGNQPQHF
NA TRBJ2-3 NA TRBV6-5 TGTGCCAGCAGCCCCACAGGGCTGACCACAGATACGCAGTATTTT CASSPTGLTTDTQYF
NA TRBJ2-3 NA TRBV15 TGTGCCACCAGCAGAGACACCTACACAGATACGCAGTATTTT CATSRDTYTDTQYF
NA TRBJ2-1 NA TRBV27 TGTGCCAGCAGTTTGTACCCCCCCCGGACAGAAGAGCAGTTCTTC CASSLYPPRTEEQFF
NA TRBJ2-7 NA TRBV5-6 TGTGCCAGCAGCTTGGGGCAGAACAACGAGCAGTACTTC CASSLGQNNEQYF
NA TRBJ2-2 TRBD1 TRBV7-3 TGTGCCAGCAGCCCCTACGAGGCAGGGGGTTACACCGGGGAGCTGTTTTTT CASSPYEAGGYTGELFF
NA TRBJ2-3 TRBD2 TRBV6-6 TGTGCCAGCAGTTACGGACTAGCGGGGGAGGATACGCAGTATTTT CASSYGLAGEDTQYF
NA TRBJ2-7 TRBD1 TRBV3-1/TRBV3-2 TGTGCCAGCAGCCAATCCAGCTACAGGGGTCACCACGAGCAGTACTTC CASSQSSYRGHHEQYF
NA TRBJ2-1 TRBD2 TRBV30 TGTGCCTGGAGGTTAGCGGGGGGGTCCTGGCAGTTCTTC CAWRLAGGSWQFF
NA TRBJ1-3 TRBD1 TRBV9 TGTGCCAGCAGCCCACAGGGGGCACCGAACACCATATATTTT CASSPQGAPNTIYF
NA TRBJ1-5 TRBD1 TRBV19 TGTGCCAGTAGGCAGGCCGGACAGGGGAATCAGCCCCAGCATTTT CASRQAGQGNQPQHF
few TRBJ1-3 NA TRBV30 TGTGCCTGGACCAGGGGTCCTGGAAACACCATATATTTT CAWTRGPGNTIYF
NA TRBJ1-1 NA TRBV29-1 TGCAGCTCCGGACAGACGAACACTGAAGCTTTCTTT CSSGQTNTEAFF
NA TRBJ2-3 TRBD1 TRBV9 TGTGCCAGCAGCGCCAGGGGGCTAACAGATACGCAGTATTTT CASSARGLTDTQYF
NA TRBJ2-3 TRBD2 TRBV19 TGTGCCAGTAGTATGCGGGGGGGCACCAATACGCAGTATTTT CASSMRGGTNTQYF
NA TRBJ1-2 TRBD1 TRBV5-1 TGCGCCAGCAGCTTGGGGACAGGTCTACTCTATGGCTACACCTTC CASSLGTGLLYGYTF
NA TRBJ2-5 TRBD1 TRBV24-1 TGTGCCACCAGTGATGGGCGGACAGGGCGGGAGACCCAGTACTTC CATSDGRTGRETQYF
NA TRBJ1-1 TRBD1 TRBV2 TGTGCCAGCAGTGAAGGACAGGGATTCTACACTGAAGCTTTCTTT CASSEGQGFYTEAFF
NA TRBJ2-4 NA TRBV2 TGTGCCAGCAGCCCTCAGGCCAAAAACATTCAGTACTTC CASSPQAKNIQYF
NA TRBJ2-3 TRBD2 TRBV7-2 TGTGCCAGCAGCCCAGGACTAGCGGGGAACACAGATACGCAGTATTTT CASSPGLAGNTDTQYF
NA TRBJ2-7 TRBD1 TRBV7-9 TGTGCCAGCAGCTTAAACCCGGGACAGGGAGGCTACGAGCAGTACTTC CASSLNPGQGGYEQYF
NA TRBJ2-1 TRBD1 TRBV19 TGTGCCAGTAGTATGGGGGACAGTCCCCTCAATGAGCAGTTCTTC CASSMGDSPLNEQFF
NA TRBJ2-1 NA TRBV9 TGTGCCAGCAGCCCACAGGGTCTCTACAATGAGCAGTTCTTC CASSPQGLYNEQFF
NA TRBJ2-3 NA TRBV12-3/TRBV12-4 TGTGCCAGCAGTCCCACTAGATCAGATACGCAGTATTTT CASSPTRSDTQYF
NA TRBJ2-2 TRBD1 TRBV7-9 TGTGCCAGCAGCCCGTACAGGGGGCTTGCCGGGGAGCTGTTTTTT CASSPYRGLAGELFF
NA TRBJ2-3 TRBD1 TRBV7-6 TGTGCCAGCAGCCCCGAGGGGGCCCGGGCAGATACGCAGTATTTT CASSPEGARADTQYF
NA TRBJ2-3 TRBD2 TRBV13 TGTGCCAGCAGCGGCCCTGGGGGGGGGTTGTACACAGATACGCAGTATTTT CASSGPGGGLYTDTQYF
many TRBJ2-5 TRBD2 TRBV6-1 TGTGCCAGCAGTGAGACTAGCGGGGGGCCTACGGAGACCCAGTACTTC CASSETSGGPTETQYF
once TRBJ1-2 TRBD1 TRBV30 TGTGCCTGGAGAAGCGGACAGGGCACTAACTATGGCTACACCTTC CAWRSGQGTNYGYTF
NA TRBJ2-7 TRBD2 TRBV6-2/TRBV6-3 TGTGCCAGCAGTTACACCCCTTGGACTAGCGGGGACCCCTACGAGCAGTACTTC CASSYTPWTSGDPYEQYF
NA TRBJ2-5 NA TRBV9 TGTGCCAGCAGCGTAGCAGGGGTAACAGAGACCCAGTACTTC CASSVAGVTETQYF